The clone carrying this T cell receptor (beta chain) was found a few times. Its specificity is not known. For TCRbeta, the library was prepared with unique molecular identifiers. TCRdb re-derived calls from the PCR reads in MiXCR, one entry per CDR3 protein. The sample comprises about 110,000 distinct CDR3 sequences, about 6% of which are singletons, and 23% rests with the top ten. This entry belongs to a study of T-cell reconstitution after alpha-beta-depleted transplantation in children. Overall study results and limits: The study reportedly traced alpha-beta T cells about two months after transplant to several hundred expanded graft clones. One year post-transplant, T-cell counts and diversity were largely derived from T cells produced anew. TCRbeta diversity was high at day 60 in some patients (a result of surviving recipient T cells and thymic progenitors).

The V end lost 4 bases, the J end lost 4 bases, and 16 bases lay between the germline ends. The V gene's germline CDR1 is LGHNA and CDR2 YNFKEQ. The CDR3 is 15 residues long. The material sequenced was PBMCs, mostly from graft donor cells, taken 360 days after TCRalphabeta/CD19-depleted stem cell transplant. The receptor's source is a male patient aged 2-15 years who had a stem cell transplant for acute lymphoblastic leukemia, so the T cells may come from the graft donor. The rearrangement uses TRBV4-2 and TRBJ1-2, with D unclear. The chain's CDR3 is CASSPQREGPYGYTF. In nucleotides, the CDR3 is TGTGCCAGCAGCCCCCAGAGGGAGGGCCCCTATGGCTACACCTTC.